The subject of this entry is one T cell receptor (beta chain). Both 60 Vbeta primers and 13 Jbeta primers went into the PCR. TCRdb's copy holds only in-frame clones and misses some; the assay was immunoSEQ multiplex PCR. With more than 95,000 clones in the sample, the ten largest clones hold approximately 1%. The data are from a study of cytomegalovirus exposure and HLA in healthy donors. The CDR3 is made up of 16 amino acids. The germline CDR1 and CDR2 sequences are SGHNT and YYREEE (reference sequence). Trimming took 1 base from V and 2 from J; bases not matched to a gene: 5. The sample taken for sequencing was PBMCs. The clonotype comes from a man between 18 and 29 years old in good health and CMV-seronegative. The chain has TRBV5-4 and TRBJ1-4, with 7 bases identical to TRBD1. CDR3 DNA: TGTGCCAGCAGCTTGTTTAGGGGGCGGACTAATGAAAAACTGTTTTTT. It encodes CASSLFRGRTNEKLFF.